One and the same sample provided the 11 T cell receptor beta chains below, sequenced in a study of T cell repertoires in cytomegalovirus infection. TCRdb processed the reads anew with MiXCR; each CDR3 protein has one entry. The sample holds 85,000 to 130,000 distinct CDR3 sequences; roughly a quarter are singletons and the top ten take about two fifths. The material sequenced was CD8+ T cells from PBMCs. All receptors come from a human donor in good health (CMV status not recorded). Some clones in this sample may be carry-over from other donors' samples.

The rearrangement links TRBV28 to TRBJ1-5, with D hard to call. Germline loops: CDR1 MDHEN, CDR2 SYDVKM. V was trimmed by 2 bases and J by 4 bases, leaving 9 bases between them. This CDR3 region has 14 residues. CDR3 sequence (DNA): TGTGCCAGCAGTTTAGTGAGACAAAATCAGCCCCAGCATTTT. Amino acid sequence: CASSLVRQNQPQHF.

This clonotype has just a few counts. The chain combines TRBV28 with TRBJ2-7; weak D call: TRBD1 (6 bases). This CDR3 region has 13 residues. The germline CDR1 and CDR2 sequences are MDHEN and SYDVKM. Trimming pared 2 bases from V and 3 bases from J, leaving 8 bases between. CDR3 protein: CASSLVGGYEQYF. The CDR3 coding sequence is TGTGCCAGCAGTTTAGTAGGGGGCTACGAGCAGTACTTC.

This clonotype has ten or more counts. The CDR3 loop is CASSLGGNTIYF. CDR3 coding DNA: TGTGCCAGCAGCTTAGGAGGGAACACCATATATTTT. The gene calls are TRBV7-2 and TRBJ1-3; D uncertain. V lost 1 base and J lost 7, with 5 bases in between. CDR1 SGHTA and CDR2 FQGNSA come from the germline V gene. The CDR3 is 12 amino acids.

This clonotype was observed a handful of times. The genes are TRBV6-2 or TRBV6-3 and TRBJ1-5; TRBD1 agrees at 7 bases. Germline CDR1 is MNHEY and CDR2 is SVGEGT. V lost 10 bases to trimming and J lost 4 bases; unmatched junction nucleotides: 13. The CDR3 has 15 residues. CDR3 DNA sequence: TGTGCCACCCAGGGTGGCGGGACAGAGAATCAGCCCCAGCATTTT. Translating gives CATQGGGTENQPQHF.

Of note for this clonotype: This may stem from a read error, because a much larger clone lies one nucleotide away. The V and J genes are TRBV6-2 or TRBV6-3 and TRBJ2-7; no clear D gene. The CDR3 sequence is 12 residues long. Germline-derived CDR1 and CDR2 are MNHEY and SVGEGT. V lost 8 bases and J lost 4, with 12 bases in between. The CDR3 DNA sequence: TGTGCCAGCGGCCCCTCCGCTTACGAGCAGTACTTC. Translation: CASGPSAYEQYF.

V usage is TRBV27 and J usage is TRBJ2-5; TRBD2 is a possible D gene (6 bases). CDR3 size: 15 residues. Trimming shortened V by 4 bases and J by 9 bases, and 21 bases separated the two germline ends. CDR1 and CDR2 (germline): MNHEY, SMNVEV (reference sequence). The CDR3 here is CASSSPSGRVRAQYF. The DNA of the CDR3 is TGTGCCAGCAGTTCTCCGAGCGGGCGGGTGAGGGCCCAGTACTTC.

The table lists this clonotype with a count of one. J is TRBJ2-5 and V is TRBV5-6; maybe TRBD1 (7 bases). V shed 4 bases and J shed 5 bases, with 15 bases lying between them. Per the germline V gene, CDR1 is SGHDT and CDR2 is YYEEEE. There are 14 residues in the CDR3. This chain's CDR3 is CASSLDRDWETQYF. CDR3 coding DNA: TGTGCCAGCAGCCTTGACAGGGACTGGGAGACCCAGTACTTC.

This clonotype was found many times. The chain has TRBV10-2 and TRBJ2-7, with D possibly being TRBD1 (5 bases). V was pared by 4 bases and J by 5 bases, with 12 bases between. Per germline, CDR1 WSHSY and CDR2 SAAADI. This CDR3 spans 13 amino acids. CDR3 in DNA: TGCGCCAGCAGTGGGGGAAGGGGAAACGAGCAGTACTTC. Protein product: CASSGGRGNEQYF.

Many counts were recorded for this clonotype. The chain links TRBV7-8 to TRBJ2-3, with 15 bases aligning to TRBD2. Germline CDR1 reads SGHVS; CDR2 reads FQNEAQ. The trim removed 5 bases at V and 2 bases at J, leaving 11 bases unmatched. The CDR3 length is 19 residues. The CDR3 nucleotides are TGTGCCAGCAGCACGACAGGACTAGCGGGGGGGACCCTCACAGATACGCAGTATTTT. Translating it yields CASSTTGLAGGTLTDTQYF.

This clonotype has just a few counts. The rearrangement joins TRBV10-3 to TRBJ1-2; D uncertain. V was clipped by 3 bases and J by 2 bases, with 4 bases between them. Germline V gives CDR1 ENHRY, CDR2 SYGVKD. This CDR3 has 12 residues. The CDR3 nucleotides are TGTGCCATCAGTGACGGGAACTATGGCTACACCTTC. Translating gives CAISDGNYGYTF.

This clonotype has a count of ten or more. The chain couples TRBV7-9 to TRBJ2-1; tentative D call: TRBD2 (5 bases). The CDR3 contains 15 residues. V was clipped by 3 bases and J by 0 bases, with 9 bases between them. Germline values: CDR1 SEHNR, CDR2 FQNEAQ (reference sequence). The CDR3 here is CASSFSDSSYNEQFF. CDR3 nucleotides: TGTGCCAGCAGCTTTAGCGATAGCTCCTACAATGAGCAGTTCTTC.